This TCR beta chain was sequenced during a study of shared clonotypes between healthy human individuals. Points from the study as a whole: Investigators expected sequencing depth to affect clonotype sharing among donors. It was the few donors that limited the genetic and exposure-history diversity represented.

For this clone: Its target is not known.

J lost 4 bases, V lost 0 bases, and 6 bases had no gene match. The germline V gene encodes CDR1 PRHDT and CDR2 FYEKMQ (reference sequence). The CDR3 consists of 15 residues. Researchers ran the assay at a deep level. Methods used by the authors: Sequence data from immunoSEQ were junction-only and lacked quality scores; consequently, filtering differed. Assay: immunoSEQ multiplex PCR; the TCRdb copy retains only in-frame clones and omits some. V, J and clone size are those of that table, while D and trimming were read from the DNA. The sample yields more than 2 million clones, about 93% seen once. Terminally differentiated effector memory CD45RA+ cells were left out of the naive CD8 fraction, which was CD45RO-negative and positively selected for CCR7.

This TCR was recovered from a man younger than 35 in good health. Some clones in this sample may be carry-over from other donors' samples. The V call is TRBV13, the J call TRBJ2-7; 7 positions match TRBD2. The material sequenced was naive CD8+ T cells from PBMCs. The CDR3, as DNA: TGTGCCAGCAGCTTAGGCGGGGACGGGGGGTACGAGCAGTACTTC. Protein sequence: CASSLGGDGGYEQYF.